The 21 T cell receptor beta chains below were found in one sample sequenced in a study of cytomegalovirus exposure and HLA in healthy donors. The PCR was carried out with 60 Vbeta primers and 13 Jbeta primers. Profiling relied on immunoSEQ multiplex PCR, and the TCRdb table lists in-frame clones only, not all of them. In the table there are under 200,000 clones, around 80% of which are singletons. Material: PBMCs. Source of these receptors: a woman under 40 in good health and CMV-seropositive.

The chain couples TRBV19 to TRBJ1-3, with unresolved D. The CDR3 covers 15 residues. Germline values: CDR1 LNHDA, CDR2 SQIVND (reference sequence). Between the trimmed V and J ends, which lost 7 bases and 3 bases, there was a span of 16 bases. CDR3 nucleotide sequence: TGTGCCAGTACCTCATCGGGTTTCAATGGAAACACCATATATTTT. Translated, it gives CASTSSGFNGNTIYF.

The CDR3 nucleotides read TGTGCCAGCAAGGAGTTCGCCTACGAGCAGTACTTC. This translates into CASKEFAYEQYF. The genes are TRBV6-5 and TRBJ2-7; D remains unclear. Deletions cut 7 bases from V and 2 bases from J, with 9 bases between. CDR3 length equals 12 residues. In germline, CDR1 is MNHEY, CDR2 SVGAGI.

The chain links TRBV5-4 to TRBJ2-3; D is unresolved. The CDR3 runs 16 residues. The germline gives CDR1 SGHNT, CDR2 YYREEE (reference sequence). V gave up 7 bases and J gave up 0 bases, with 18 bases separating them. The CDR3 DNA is TGTGCCAGCGGCATCCGACAAGCTTCTAGCACAGATACGCAGTATTTT. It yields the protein CASGIRQASSTDTQYF.

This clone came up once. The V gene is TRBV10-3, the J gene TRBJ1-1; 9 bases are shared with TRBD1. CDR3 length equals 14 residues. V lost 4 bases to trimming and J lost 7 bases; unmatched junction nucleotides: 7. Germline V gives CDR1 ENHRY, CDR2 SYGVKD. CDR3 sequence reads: CAISAEQGAGEAFF. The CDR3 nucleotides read TGTGCCATCAGTGCCGAACAGGGGGCTGGTGAAGCTTTCTTT.

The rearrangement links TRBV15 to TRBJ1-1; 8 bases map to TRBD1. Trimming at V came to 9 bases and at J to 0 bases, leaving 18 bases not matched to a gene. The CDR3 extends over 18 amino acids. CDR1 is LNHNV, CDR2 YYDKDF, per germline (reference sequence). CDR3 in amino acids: CATERAGTGLSVNTEAFF. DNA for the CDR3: TGTGCCACTGAGAGGGCCGGGACAGGCCTTTCTGTGAACACTGAAGCTTTCTTT.

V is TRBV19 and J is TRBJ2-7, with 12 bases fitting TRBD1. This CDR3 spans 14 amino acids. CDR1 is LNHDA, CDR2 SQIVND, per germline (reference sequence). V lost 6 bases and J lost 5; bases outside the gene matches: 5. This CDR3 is CASSRDRGRDEQYF. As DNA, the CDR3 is TGTGCCAGTAGCCGGGACAGGGGGCGCGACGAGCAGTACTTC.

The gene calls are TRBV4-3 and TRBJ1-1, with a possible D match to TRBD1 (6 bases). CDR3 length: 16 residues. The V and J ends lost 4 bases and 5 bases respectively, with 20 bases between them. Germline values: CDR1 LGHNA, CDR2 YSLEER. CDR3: CASSPTGTLWGTEAFF. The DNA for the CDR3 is TGCGCCAGCAGCCCGACCGGGACACTTTGGGGTACTGAAGCTTTCTTT.

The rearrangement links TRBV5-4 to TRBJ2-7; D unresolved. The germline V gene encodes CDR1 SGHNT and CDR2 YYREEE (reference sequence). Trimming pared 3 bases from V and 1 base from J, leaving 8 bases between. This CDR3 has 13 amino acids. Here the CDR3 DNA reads TGTGCCAGCAGCTACGCAGGATCCTACGAGCAGTACTTC. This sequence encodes CASSYAGSYEQYF.

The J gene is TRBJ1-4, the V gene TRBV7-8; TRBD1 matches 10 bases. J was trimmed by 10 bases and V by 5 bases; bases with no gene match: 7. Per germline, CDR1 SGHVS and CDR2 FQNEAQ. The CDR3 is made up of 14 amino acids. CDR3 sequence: CASSQGTGAGKLFF. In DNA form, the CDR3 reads TGTGCCAGCAGCCAAGGGACAGGGGCTGGAAAACTGTTTTTT. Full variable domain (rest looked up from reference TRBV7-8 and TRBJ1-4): GAGVSQSPRYKVAKRGQDVALRCDPISGHVSLFWYQQALGQGPEFLTYFQNEAQLDKSGLPSDRFFAERPEGSVSTLKIQRTQQEDSAVYLCASSQGTGAGKLFFGSGTQLSVL.

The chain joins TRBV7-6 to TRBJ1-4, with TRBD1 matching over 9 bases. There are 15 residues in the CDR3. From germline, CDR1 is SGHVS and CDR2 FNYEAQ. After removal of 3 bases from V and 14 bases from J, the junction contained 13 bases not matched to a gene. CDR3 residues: CASSFGTGLEKRLFF. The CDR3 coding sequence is TGTGCCAGCAGCTTTGGGACAGGGCTAGAAAAGCGGCTGTTTTTT.

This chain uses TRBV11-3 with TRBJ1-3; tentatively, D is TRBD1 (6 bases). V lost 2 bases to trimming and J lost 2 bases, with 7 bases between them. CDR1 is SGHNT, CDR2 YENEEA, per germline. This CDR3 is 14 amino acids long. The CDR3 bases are TGTGCCAGCAGCTTATGGGGGCCTGGAAACACCATATATTTT. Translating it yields CASSLWGPGNTIYF.

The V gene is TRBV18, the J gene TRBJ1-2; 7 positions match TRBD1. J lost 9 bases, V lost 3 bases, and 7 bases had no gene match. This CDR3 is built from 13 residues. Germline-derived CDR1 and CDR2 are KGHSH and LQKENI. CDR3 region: CASSPATGSSYTF. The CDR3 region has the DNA TGTGCCAGCTCACCCGCGACAGGGTCGAGCTACACCTTC.

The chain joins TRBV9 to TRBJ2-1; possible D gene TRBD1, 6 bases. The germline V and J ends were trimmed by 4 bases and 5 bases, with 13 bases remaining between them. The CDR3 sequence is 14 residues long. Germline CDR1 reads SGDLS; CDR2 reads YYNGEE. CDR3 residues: CASSRSRGHNEQFF. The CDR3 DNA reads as TGTGCCAGCAGCCGGAGCAGGGGTCACAATGAGCAGTTCTTC. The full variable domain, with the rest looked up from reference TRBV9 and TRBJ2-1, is DSGVTQTPKHLITATGQRVTLRCSPRSGDLSVYWYQQSLDQGLQFLIQYYNGEERAKGNILERFSAQQFPDLHSELNLSSLELGDSALYFCASSRSRGHNEQFFGPGTRLTVL.

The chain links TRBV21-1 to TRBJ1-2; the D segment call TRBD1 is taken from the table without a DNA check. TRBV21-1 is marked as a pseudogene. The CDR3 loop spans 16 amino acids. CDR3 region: CASIPDRGPFNYGYTF. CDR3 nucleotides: TGTGCCAGCATCCCGGACAGGGGGCCTTTTAACTATGGCTACACCTTC.

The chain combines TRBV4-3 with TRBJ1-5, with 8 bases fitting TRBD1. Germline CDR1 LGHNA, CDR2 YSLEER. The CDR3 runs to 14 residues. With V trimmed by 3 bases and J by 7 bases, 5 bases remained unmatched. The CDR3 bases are TGCGCCAGCAGCCAGGACAGGGTGAACCAGCCCCAGCATTTT. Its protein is CASSQDRVNQPQHF.

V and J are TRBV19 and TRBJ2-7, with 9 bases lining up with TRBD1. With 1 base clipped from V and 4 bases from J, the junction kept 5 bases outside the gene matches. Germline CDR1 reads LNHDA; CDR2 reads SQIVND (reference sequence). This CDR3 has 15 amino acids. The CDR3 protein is CASSIGHRGRYEQYF. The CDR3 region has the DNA TGTGCCAGTAGTATAGGGCACAGGGGGCGGTACGAGCAGTACTTC.

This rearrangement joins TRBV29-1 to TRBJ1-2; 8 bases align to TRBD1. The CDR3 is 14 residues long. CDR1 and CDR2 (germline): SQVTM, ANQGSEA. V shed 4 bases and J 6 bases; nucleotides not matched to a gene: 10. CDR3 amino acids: CSVGERTGPNGYTF. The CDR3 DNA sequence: TGCAGCGTTGGAGAGCGGACAGGGCCGAATGGCTACACCTTC.

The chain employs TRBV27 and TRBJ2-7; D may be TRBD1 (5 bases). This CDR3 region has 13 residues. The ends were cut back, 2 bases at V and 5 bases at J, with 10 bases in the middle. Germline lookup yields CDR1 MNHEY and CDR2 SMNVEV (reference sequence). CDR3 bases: TGTGCCAGCAGTTTAACCAGGGCGGACGAGCAGTACTTC. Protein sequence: CASSLTRADEQYF.

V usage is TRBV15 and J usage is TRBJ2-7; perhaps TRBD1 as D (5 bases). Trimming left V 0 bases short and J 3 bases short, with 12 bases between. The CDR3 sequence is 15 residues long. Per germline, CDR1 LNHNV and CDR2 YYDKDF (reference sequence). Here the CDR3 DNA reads TGTGCCACCAGCAGAGAGGACGGACAAGGCTACGAGCAGTACTTC. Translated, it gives CATSREDGQGYEQYF.

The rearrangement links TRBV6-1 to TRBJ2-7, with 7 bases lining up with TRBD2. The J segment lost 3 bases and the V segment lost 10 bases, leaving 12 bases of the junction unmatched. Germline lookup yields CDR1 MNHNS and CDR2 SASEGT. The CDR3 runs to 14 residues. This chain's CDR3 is CATQTSRISYEQYF. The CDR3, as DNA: TGTGCCACCCAGACTAGCAGAATTAGCTACGAGCAGTACTTC.

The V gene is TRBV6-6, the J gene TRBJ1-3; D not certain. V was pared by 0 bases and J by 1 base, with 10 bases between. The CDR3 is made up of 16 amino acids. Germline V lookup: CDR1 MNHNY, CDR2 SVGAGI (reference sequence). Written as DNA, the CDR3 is TGTGCCAGCAGTTACTCGAGAGGACTTTCTGGAAACACCATATATTTT. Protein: CASSYSRGLSGNTIYF.